A selection of T cell receptor beta chains follows, all from one sample in a study of Ad26.COV2.S vaccination and SARS-CoV-2 variants. Using immunoSEQ multiplex PCR, the repertoire was profiled, and TCRdb retains in-frame clones only, with some absent. Among about 680,000 clones listed, around 89% were seen once. The specimen comprised peripheral blood, sampled in a trial of Ad26.COV2.S vaccine versus placebo. The receptors originated from a person between 18 and 60 years old who received the Ad26.COV2.S COVID-19 vaccine or a placebo. Each CDR3 is given without its conserved first and last residue. D genes are given only for firm matches.

V	D	J	CDR3
TRBV28	TRBD1	TRBJ1-2	ASSTPQGFDYGYT
TRBV9	NA	TRBJ1-2	ASSSKGGAAKGYT
TRBV30	NA	TRBJ2-3	AWSVGTDTQY
TRBV5-1	NA	TRBJ1-6	ASSSRQSPNSPLH
TRBV5-1	TRBD1	TRBJ2-5	PRDGTGRETQY
TRBV5-1	TRBD2	TRBJ2-1	ASSLNRLAGGDEQF
TRBV13	NA	TRBJ2-7	ASSLEAGVEQY
TRBV25-1	NA	TRBJ1-4	ASSAWGYNEKLF
TRBV30	TRBD1	TRBJ2-7	AWSVQWTGAEQY
TRBV5-6	NA	TRBJ2-1	ASSLFRRAYNEQF
TRBV7-2	TRBD2	TRBJ2-7	ASRPTSGSPWQY
TRBV12-3/TRBV12-4	NA	TRBJ2-2	ASRLGQTGELF
TRBV19	NA	TRBJ1-2	ASSIQGNQVGNYGYT
TRBV5-1	NA	TRBJ1-1	ASSSPGQTEAF
TRBV7-9	TRBD1	TRBJ1-5	ASSLGGQGLNSNQPQH
TRBV19	TRBD2	TRBJ2-1	ASSMRRPASGAYNEQF
TRBV10-3	TRBD2	TRBJ2-7	ATLAGGPAYEQY
TRBV18	TRBD1	TRBJ1-3	ASSPDRVSGGNTIY
TRBV5-1	NA	TRBJ1-1	ASSLASGDTEAF
TRBV9	TRBD1	TRBJ1-2	ASSVVLGSERTGRNYGYT
TRBV4-2	NA	TRBJ1-6	ASSQEMRTGYNSPLH
TRBV25-1	TRBD2	TRBJ2-3	ATEREADTQY
TRBV6-1	TRBD2	TRBJ2-1	ASSEASGLAGPNEQF
TRBV5-4	NA	TRBJ2-3	ASRRDQPTDTQY
TRBV10-3	NA	TRBJ1-4	AISQPGVNEKLF
TRBV5-4	NA	TRBJ1-1	ASRPLGNTEAF
TRBV6-6	NA	TRBJ1-2	ASSSQDSRGYT